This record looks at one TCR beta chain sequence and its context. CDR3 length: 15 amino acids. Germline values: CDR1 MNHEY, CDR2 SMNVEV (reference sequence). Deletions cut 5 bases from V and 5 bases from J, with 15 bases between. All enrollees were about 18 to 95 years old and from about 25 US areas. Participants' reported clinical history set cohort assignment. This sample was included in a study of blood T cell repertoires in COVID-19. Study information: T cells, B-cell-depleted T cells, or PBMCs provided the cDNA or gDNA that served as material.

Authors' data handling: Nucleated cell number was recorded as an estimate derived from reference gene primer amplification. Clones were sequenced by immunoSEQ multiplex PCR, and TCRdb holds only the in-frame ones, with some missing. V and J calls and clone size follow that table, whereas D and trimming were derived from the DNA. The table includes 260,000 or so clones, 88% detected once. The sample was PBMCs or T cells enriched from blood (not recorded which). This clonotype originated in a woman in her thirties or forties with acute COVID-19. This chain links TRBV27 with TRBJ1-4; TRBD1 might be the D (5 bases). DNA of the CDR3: TGTGCCAGCAGTGTTCGGGGGAGGCCAAATGAAAAACTGTTTTTT. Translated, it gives CASSVRGRPNEKLFF.